This T cell receptor beta chain is from a study of blood T cells in healthy people across ages. Study-wide results and limits: Nothing was known about donor CMV status, and this possibly confounded expanded clonotype changes.

The V and J ends lost 6 bases and 2 bases, in that order; junction bases with no gene match: 3. Per germline, CDR1 DFQATT and CDR2 SNEGSKA (reference sequence). The CDR3 has 12 residues. This clonotype was counted a few times. Its antigen is unknown. The use of a sample-barcoded 5' primer and a J-beta primer mix characterized a second PCR of roughly 7 to 12 cycles. From the 5' RACE reads, TCRdb called clonotypes with MiXCR, one entry per CDR3 protein. The sample consists of about 580,000 distinct CDR3 sequences, around 50% of them appearing once. The donors, healthy Caucasians from Russia, were aged roughly 6 to 100.

Material: blood. This chain uses TRBV20-1 with TRBJ2-7, with 8 bases fitting TRBD2. This TCR was sampled from an elderly man in good health. The CDR3 here is CSAGTSPYEQYF. The CDR3 DNA follows: TGCAGTGCGGGGACTAGTCCCTACGAGCAGTACTTC.